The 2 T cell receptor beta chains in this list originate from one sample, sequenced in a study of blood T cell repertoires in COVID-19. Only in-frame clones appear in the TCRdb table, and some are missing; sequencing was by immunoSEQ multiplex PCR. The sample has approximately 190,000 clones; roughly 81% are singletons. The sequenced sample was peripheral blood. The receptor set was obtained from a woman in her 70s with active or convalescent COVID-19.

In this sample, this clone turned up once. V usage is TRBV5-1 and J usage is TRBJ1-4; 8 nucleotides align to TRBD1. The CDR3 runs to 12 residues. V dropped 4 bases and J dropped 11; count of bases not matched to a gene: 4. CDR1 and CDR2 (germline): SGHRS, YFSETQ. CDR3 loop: CASSPGQVKLFF. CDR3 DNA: TGCGCCAGCAGCCCGGGACAGGTTAAACTGTTTTTT.

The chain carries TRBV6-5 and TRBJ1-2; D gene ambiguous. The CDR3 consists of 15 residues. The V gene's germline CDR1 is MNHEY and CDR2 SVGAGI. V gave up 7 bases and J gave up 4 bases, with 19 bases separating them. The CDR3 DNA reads TGTGCCAGCACTATCGACGTCAGAACAGCCTATGGCTACACCTTC. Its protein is CASTIDVRTAYGYTF.